Below, 3 T cell receptor beta chains from the same sample are listed, as sequenced in a study of blood T cell repertoires in COVID-19. Using immunoSEQ multiplex PCR, the repertoire was profiled, and TCRdb retains in-frame clones only, with some absent. The repertoire holds about 220,000 clones, 70% to 90% seen once, with over 12% in the top ten. Sequencing was performed on PBMCs or T cells enriched from blood (not recorded which). Source of these receptors: a woman between 50 and 59 years old with acute COVID-19.

There are a few counts of this clone. J is TRBJ2-7 and V is TRBV7-2, with 9 bases fitting TRBD2. The CDR3 is 17 residues long. CDR1 is SGHTA and CDR2 is FQGNSA in the germline V gene. Losses at the gene ends were 0 bases for V and 2 bases for J; bases not matched to a gene: 8. CDR3 in amino acids: CASSLAPTSGTAYEQYF. CDR3 nucleotide sequence: TGTGCCAGCAGCTTAGCGCCGACTAGCGGAACGGCCTACGAGCAGTACTTC.

The genes are TRBV15 and TRBJ2-1, with D perhaps TRBD1 (6 bases). Germline V gene lookup returns CDR1 LNHNV and CDR2 YYDKDF (reference sequence). V was cut by 2 bases and J by 4 bases, with 18 bases left in between. The CDR3 loop spans 17 amino acids. CDR3 DNA sequence: TGTGCCACCAGCAGAACCACAGGGACGAGCCATTACAATGAGCAGTTCTTC. Protein product: CATSRTTGTSHYNEQFF. The full variable domain, its missing parts supplied by reference TRBV15 and TRBJ2-1, is DAMVIQNPRYQVTQFGKPVTLSCSQTLNHNVMYWYQQKSSQAPKLLFHYYDKDFNNEADTPDNFQSRRPNTSFCFLDIRSPGLGDTAMYLCATSRTTGTSHYNEQFFGPGTRLTVL.

In this sample, this clone turned up once. The genes are TRBV7-9 and TRBJ2-5; perhaps TRBD1 as D (7 bases). The germline gives CDR1 SEHNR, CDR2 FQNEAQ (reference sequence). The CDR3 is 16 residues long. The V end lost 3 bases, the J end lost 5 bases, and 19 bases lay between the germline ends. The CDR3 sequence: CASSFRGDFRFETQYF. CDR3 nucleotide sequence: TGTGCCAGCAGCTTCAGGGGGGACTTCCGTTTCGAGACCCAGTACTTC.